This T cell receptor (beta chain) emerged from a study of T cell repertoires in cytomegalovirus infection. The wider study: Both CMV infection and a matching HLA type were indicated by public TCR beta signatures.

TCRdb re-called the reads with MiXCR, one entry per CDR3 protein. The data contain about 400,000 distinct CDR3 sequences, about a sixth of them singletons. This clonotype has only a few counts. The antigen is not known. A much larger clone differs by one base, so this may be a read error. Germline assignment: CDR1 MDHEN and CDR2 SYDVKM. This CDR3 spans 17 amino acids. Notes on the study in general: Cumulative public TCR beta family frequency identified CMV carriers with the relevant HLA. In two of eight donors, the top clonotype was HLA-C-restricted CMV-specific.

The J gene is TRBJ2-1, the V gene TRBV28; no clear D gene. Material: PBMCs. The receptor comes from a human donor in good health (CMV status not recorded). Some clones in this sample may be carry-over from other donors' samples. The DNA of the CDR3 is TGTGCCAGCAGTCCTGTATGGAGACCGTTCTCTTACAATGACCAGTTCTTC. It encodes CASSPVWRPFSYNDQFF.